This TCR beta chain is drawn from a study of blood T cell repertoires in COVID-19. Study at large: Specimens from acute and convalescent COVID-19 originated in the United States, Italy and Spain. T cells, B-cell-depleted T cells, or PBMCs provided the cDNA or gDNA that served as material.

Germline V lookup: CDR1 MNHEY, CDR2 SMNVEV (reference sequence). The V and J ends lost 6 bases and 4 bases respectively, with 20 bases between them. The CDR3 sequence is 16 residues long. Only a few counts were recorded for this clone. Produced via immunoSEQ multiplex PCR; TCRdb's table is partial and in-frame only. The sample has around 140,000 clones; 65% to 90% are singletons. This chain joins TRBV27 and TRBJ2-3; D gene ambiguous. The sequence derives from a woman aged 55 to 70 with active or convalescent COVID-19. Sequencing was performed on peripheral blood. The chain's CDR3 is CASSPLLLTRADTQYF. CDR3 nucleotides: TGTGCCAGCAGCCCTCTCCTCCTAACCCGAGCAGATACGCAGTATTTT.